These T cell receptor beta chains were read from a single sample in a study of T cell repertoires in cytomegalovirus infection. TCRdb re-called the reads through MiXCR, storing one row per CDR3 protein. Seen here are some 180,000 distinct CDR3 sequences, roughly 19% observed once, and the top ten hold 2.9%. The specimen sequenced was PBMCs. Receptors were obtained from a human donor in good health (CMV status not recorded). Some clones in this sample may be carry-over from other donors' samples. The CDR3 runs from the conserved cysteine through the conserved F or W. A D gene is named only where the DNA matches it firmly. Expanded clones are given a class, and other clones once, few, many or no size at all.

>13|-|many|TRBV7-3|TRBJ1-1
TGTGCCAGCAGCTTTGGGTTGAACACTGAAGCTTTCTTT
CASSFGLNTEAFF
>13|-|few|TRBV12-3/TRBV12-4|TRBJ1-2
TGTGCCAGCACTCCGGGGACCTACCGTGGCTACACCTTC
CASTPGTYRGYTF
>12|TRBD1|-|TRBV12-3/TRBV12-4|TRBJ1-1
TGTGCCAGCAGTTCAGGGGGGGCTGAAGCTTTCTTT
CASSSGGAEAFF
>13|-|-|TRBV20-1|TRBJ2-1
TGCAGTGCTAGCTGGGGGGCCTTCAATGAGCAGTTCTTC
CSASWGAFNEQFF
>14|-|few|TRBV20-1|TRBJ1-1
TGCAGTGCTAGGCCTTCCGCGGGGAACACTGAAGCTTTCTTT
CSARPSAGNTEAFF
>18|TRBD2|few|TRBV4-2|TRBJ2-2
TGTGCCAGCAGCCAGCCGGGACTAGCGGGGGGAAACACCGGGGAGCTGTTTTTT
CASSQPGLAGGNTGELFF
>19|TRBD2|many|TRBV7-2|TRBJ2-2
TGTGCCAGCAGCTTAAGGATCTCGGGACTAGGCAGTGGCACCGGGGAGCTGTTTTTT
CASSLRISGLGSGTGELFF
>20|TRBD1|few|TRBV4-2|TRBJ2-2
TGTGCCAGCAGCCCCAGCGGGGTCCGGACAGGGGGACGCAGCACCGGGGAGCTGTTTTTT
CASSPSGVRTGGRSTGELFF
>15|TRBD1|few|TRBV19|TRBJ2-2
TGTGCCAGTAGTGTGGACAGGGGGAACACCGGGGAGCTGTTTTTT
CASSVDRGNTGELFF
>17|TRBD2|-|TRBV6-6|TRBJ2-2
TGTGCCAGCAGTGCCTGGAGCGGGAGGAGCGCCACCGGGGAGCTGTTTTTT
CASSAWSGRSATGELFF
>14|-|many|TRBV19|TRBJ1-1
TGTGCCAGTACCAAGGATGGTTCCCACACTGAAGCTTTCTTT
CASTKDGSHTEAFF
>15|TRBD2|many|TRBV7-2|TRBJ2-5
TGTGCCAGCAGCTTAGGACTAGCTCCATTCGAGACCCAGTACTTC
CASSLGLAPFETQYF
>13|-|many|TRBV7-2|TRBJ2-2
TGTGCCAGCAGCCCTGGGTTGGTCGGGGAGCTGTTTTTT
CASSPGLVGELFF
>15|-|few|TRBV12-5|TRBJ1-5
TGTGCTAGTGGTTTGGGAGCCGTAAATAATCAGCCCCAGCATTTT
CASGLGAVNNQPQHF
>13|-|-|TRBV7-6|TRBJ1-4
TGTGCCAGCAGCACCGGACCGGGGGAAAAACTGTTTTTT
CASSTGPGEKLFF
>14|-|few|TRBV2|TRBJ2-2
TGTGCCAGCAGTGAAGTGTTAGTTGGCGGGGAGCTGTTTTTT
CASSEVLVGGELFF
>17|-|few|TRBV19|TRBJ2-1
TGTGCCAGTAGGGGAACGGGCCAAGGGGAATCCTACAATGAGCAGTTCTTC
CASRGTGQGESYNEQFF
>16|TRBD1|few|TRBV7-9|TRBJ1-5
TGTGCCAGCAGCTACTGGGGACAGCCTAGCAATCAGCCCCAGCATTTT
CASSYWGQPSNQPQHF
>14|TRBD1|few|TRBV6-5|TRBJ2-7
TGTGCCAGCAGTTACCTGGACAGGGGTCACGAGCAGTACTTC
CASSYLDRGHEQYF
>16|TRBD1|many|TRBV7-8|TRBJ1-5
TGTGCCAGCAGCCACGGACAGGGGCCTTCGAATCAGCCCCAGCATTTT
CASSHGQGPSNQPQHF
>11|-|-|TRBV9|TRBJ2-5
TGTGCCAGCAGCGGGTCAGGGACCCAGTACTTC
CASSGSGTQYF
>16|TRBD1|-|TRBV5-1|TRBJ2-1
TGCGCCAGCAGCTTGGGGACAGGGAGCTCCTACAATGAGCAGTTCTTC
CASSLGTGSSYNEQFF
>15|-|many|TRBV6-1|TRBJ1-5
TGTGCCAGCAGGGGGGGTTCCGGGTGGAATCAGCCCCAGCATTTT
CASRGGSGWNQPQHF
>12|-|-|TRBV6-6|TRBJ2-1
TGTGCCAGCAGGGGGAGGTACAATGAGCAGTTCTTC
CASRGRYNEQFF
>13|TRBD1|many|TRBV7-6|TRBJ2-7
TGTGCCAGCAGCTCCGGGACAGGAAACGAGCAGTACTTC
CASSSGTGNEQYF
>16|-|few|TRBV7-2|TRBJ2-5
TGTGCCAGCAGCTTAGTTACGGGAGCATCACAAGAGACCCAGTACTTC
CASSLVTGASQETQYF
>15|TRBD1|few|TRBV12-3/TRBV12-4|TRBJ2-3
TGTGCCAGCAGTTCCCGGACAGGTAGCACAGATACGCAGTATTTT
CASSSRTGSTDTQYF
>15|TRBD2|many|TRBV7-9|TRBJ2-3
TGTGCCAGCATCCTCGGGGGGGCTAGCACAGATACGCAGTATTTT
CASILGGASTDTQYF
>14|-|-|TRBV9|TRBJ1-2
TGTGCCAGCAGCGTAGACCTTACTGGCTATGGCTACACCTTC
CASSVDLTGYGYTF
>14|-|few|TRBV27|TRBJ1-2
TGTGCCAGCAGTTTATCGGCCGATATCTATGGCTACACCTTC
CASSLSADIYGYTF
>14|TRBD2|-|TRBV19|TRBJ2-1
TGTGCCAGTAGTATAGCGGGAGGTGACAATGAGCAGTTCTTC
CASSIAGGDNEQFF
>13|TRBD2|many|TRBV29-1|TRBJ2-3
TGCAGCGTTGACGGACTAGCGGTCGATACGCAGTATTTT
CSVDGLAVDTQYF
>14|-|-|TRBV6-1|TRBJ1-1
TGTGCCAGCAGCTCGACAGATAAGAACACTGAAGCTTTCTTT
CASSSTDKNTEAFF
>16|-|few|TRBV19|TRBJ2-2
TGTGCCAGTAGTCTTTTTCAGGGATTCAACACCGGGGAGCTGTTTTTT
CASSLFQGFNTGELFF
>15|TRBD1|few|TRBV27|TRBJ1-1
TGTGCCAGCAGTCCGGGGACAGTTATGAACACTGAAGCTTTCTTT
CASSPGTVMNTEAFF
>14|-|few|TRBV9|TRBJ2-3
TGTGCCAGCAGCGTACAAGGGGGAACAGATACGCAGTATTTT
CASSVQGGTDTQYF
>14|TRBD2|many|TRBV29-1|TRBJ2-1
TGCAGCGTTGAAGGACTAGCGGGAGGGAATGAGCAGTTCTTC
CSVEGLAGGNEQFF
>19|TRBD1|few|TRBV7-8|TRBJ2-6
TGTGCCAGCAGCTCGCGGCTGACAGGGTCCAGCTCTGGGGCCAACGTCCTGACTTTC
CASSSRLTGSSSGANVLTF
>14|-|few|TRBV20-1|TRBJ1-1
TGCAGTGCTAGAGATAAGACGCGGGGCACTGAAGCTTTCTTT
CSARDKTRGTEAFF
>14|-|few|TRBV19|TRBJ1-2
TGTGCCAGTAGCCTTGGCGAGGTTGATCGGACTAACACCTTC
CASSLGEVDRTNTF
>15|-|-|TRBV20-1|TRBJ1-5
TGCAGTGCCCAACGGGGGCCCCAGGGGAATCAGCCCCAGCATTTT
CSAQRGPQGNQPQHF
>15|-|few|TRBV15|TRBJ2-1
TGTGCCACCAGCAGAGATCCGGGGATGTTGGATGAGCAGTTCTTC
CATSRDPGMLDEQFF
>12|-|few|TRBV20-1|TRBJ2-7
TGCAGTGCTAGACAGGACAACTACGAGCAGTACTTC
CSARQDNYEQYF
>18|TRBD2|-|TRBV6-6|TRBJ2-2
TGTGCCAGCAGTTACTGGGACCAACTAGCGGGGGGCACCGGGGAGCTGTTTTTT
CASSYWDQLAGGTGELFF
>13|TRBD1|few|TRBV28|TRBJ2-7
TGTGCCAGCAGTACCCTGGACAGGGAAGAGCAGTACTTC
CASSTLDREEQYF
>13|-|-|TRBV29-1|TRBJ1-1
TGCAGCGTTGGGAGGGGCCGCGACACTCTGGCTTTCTTT
CSVGRGRDTLAFF
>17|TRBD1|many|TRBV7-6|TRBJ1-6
TGTGCCAGCAGCACGACGCTTCCGGGACAGGGATTTTCACCCCTCCACTTT
CASSTTLPGQGFSPLHF
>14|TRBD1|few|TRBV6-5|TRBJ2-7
TGTGCCAGCAGAGTGTGGGACAGGGGCCACGAGCAGTACTTC
CASRVWDRGHEQYF
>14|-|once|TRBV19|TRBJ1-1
TGTGCCAGTACCAACCGGGGGTTGAACACTGAAGCTTTCTTT
CASTNRGLNTEAFF
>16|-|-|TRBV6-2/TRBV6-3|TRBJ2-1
TGTGCCAGCAGTTACCGGGGCCCTTCCTCCTACAATGAGCAGTTCTTC
CASSYRGPSSYNEQFF
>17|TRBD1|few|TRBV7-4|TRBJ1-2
TGTGCCAGCAGCTCGGACAGGGGGCGCATCGCTAACTATGGCTACACCTTC
CASSSDRGRIANYGYTF
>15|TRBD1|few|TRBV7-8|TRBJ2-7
TGTGCCAGCAGCTTAGCGCTGGGGACAGGGGGTGAGCAGTACTTC
CASSLALGTGGEQYF
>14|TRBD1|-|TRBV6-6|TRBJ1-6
TGTGCCAGCACAGGGGGGACAGGGTATTCACCCCTCCACTTT
CASTGGTGYSPLHF
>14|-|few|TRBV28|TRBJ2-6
TGTGCCAGCAGTCCCCCCAAAGAGGCCAACGTCCTGACTTTC
CASSPPKEANVLTF
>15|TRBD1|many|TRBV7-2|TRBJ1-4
TGTGCCAGCAGCTTAGCTGCAGGGGGCGTTGAAAAACTGTTTTTT
CASSLAAGGVEKLFF
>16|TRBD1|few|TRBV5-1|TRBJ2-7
TGCGCCAGCAGCCCCGGACAGGGACAAACTCTTTACGAGCAGTACTTC
CASSPGQGQTLYEQYF
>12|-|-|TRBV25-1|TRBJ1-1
TGTGCCAGCAGGGCGGACCTGCCAGAAGCTTTCTTT
CASRADLPEAFF
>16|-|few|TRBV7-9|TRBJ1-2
TGTGCCAGCAGCTTCGGGGCCCCGTCAATTAACTATGGCTACACCTTC
CASSFGAPSINYGYTF
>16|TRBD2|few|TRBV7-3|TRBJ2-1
TGTGCCAGCAGCTTAGGAGCGGGAGGCCCTTCGGATGAGCAGTTCTTC
CASSLGAGGPSDEQFF
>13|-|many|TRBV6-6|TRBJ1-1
TGTGCCAGCAGTTACGGGGCAGGTCTTGAAGCTTTCTTT
CASSYGAGLEAFF